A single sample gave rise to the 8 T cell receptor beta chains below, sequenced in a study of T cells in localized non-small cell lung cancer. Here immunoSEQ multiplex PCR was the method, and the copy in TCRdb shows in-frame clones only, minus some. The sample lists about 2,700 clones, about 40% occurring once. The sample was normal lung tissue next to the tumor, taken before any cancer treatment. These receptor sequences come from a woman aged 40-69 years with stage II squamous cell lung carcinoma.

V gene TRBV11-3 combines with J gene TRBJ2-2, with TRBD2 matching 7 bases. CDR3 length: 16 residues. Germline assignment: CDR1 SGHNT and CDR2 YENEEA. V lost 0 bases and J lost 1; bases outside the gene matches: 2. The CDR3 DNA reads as TGTGCCAGCAGCTTAGAAGCGGGGAAGAACACCGGGGAGCTGTTTTTT. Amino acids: CASSLEAGKNTGELFF. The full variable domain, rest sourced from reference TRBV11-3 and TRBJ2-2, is EAGVVQSPRYKIIEKKQPVAFWCNPISGHNTLYWYLQNLGQGPELLIRYENEEAVDDSQLPKDRFSAERLKGVDSTLKIQPAELGDSAVYLCASSLEAGKNTGELFFGEGSRLTVL.

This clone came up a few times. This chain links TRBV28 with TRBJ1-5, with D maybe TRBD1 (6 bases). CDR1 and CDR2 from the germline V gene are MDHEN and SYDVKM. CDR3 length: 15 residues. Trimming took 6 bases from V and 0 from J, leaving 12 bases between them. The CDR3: CASRPPGVSNQPQHF. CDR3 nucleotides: TGTGCCAGCAGGCCCCCAGGGGTTAGCAATCAGCCCCAGCATTTT. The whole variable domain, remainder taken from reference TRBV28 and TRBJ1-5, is DVKVTQSSRYLVKRTGEKVFLECVQDMDHENMFWYRQDPGLGLRLIYFSYDVKMKEKGDIPEGYSVSREKKERFSLILESASTNQTSMYLCASRPPGVSNQPQHFGDGTRLSIL.

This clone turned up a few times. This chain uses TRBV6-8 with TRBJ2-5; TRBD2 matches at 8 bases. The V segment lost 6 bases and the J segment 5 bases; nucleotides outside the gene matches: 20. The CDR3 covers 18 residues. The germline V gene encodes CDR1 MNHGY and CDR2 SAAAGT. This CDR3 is CASSPRTGGGGTMETQYF. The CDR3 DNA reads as TGTGCCAGCAGCCCCCGGACTGGAGGCGGGGGGACGATGGAGACCCAGTACTTC.

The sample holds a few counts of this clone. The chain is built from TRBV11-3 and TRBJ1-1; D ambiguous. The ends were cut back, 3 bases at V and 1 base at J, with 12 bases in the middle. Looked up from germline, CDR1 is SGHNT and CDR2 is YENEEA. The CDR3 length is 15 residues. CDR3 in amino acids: CASSLGFAQNTEAFF. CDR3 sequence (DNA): TGTGCCAGCAGCTTGGGGTTTGCCCAGAACACTGAAGCTTTCTTT.

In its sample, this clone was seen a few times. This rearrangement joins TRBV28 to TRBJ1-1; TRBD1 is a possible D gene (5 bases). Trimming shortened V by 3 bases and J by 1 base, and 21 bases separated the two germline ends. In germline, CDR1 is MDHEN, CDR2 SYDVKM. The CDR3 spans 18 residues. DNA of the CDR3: TGTGCCAGCAGTTTGACGAGACTGACCAGGGTAAGGAACACTGAAGCTTTCTTT. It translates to CASSLTRLTRVRNTEAFF.

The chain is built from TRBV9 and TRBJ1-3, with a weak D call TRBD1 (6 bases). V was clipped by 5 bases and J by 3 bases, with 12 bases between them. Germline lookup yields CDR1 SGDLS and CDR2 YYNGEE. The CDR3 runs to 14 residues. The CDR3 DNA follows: TGTGCCAGCAGTCCCCAGGGGAATGGAAACACCATATATTTT. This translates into CASSPQGNGNTIYF.

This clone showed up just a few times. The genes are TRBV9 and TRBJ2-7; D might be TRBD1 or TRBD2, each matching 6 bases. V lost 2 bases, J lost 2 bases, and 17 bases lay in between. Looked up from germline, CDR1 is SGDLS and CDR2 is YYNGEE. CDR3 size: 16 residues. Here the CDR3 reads CASSVGAGEVAYEQYF. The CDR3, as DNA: TGTGCCAGCAGCGTGGGGGCAGGGGAGGTCGCCTACGAGCAGTACTTC.

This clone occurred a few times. CDR3 protein: CASSIHREQGDTQYF. The DNA of the CDR3 is TGTGCCAGTAGTATTCACAGGGAGCAGGGGGATACGCAGTATTTT. The chain recombines TRBV19 with TRBJ2-3; D perhaps matches TRBD1 (6 bases). Germline V gives CDR1 LNHDA, CDR2 SQIVND (reference sequence). Trimming took 3 bases from V and 6 from J, leaving 16 bases between them. This CDR3 spans 15 amino acids.